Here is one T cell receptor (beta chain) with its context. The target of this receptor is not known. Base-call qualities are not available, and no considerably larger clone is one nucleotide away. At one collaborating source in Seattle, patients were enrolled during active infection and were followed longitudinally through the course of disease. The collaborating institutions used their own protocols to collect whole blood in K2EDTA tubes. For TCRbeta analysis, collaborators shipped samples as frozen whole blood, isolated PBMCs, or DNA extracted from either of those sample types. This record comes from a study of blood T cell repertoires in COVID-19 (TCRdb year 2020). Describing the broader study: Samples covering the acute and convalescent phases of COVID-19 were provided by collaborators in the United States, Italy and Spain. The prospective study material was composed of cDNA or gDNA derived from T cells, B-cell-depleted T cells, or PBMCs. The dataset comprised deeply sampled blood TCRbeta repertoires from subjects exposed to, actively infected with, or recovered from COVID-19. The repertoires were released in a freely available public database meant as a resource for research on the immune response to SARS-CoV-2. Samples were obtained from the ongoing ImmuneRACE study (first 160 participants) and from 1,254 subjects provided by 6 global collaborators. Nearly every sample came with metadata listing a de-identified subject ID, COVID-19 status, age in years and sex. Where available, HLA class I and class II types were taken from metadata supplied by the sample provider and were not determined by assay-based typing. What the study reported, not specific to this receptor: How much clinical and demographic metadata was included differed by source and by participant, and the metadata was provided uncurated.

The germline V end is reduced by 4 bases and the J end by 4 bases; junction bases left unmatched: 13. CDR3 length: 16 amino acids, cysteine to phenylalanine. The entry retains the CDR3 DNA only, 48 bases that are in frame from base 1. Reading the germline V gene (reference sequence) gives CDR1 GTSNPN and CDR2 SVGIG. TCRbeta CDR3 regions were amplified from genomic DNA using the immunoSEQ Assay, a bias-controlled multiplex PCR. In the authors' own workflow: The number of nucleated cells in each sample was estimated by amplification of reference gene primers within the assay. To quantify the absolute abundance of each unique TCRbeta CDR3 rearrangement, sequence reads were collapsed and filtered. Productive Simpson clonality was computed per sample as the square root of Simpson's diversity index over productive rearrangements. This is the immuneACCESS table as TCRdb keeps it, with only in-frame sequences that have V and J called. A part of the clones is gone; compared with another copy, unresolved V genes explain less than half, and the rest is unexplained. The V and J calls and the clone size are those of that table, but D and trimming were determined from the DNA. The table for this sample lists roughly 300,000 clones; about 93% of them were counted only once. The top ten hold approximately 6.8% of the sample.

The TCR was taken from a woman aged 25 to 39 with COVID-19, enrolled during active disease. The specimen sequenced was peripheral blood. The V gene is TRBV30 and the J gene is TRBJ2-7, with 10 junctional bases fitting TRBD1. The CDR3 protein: CAWTRLRTGGPYEQYF. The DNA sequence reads TGTGCCTGGACCCGACTTCGGACAGGGGGACCATACGAGCAGTACTTC.